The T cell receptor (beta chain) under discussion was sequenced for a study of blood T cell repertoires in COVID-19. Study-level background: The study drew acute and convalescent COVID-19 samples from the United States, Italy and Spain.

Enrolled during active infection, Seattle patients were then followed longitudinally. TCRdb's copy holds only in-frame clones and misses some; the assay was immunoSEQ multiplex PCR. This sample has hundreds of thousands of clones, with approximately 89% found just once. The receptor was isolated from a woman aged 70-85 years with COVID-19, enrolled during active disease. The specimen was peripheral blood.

In DNA, the CDR3 is TGCAGCGTTGAAGAGAATAAAGGGAGCTCTGGGGCCAACGTCCTGACTTTC. Encoded protein: CSVEENKGSSGANVLTF. V usage is TRBV29-1 and J usage is TRBJ2-6; weak D call: TRBD2 (5 bases). The CDR3 extends over 17 amino acids. V shed 0 bases and J shed 0 bases, with 12 bases lying between them. The germline gives CDR1 SQVTM, CDR2 ANQGSEA.